This T cell receptor (beta chain) was retrieved from a study of T cells in Graves' hyperthyroidism and ophthalmopathy. Study conclusions and caveats: A median approximately 6.5 months before onset, the model predicted ophthalmopathy.

CDR1 and CDR2 from the germline V gene are MNHEY and SMNVEV (reference sequence). The length of the CDR3 is 19 residues. V was trimmed by 4 bases and J by 1 base, leaving 25 bases between them. Fresh peripheral blood, under 13 ml, was the source of the PBMCs. The TCR beta CDR3 regions underwent amplification using RNA transcripts as the source. TCR CDR3 regions were first amplified by RT-PCR with HTBI primers. Via MiXCR, TCRdb re-called the multiplex PCR reads, giving one row per CDR3 protein. The data contain around 400,000 distinct CDR3 sequences, roughly 15% of them singletons. In its sample, this clonotype was seen many times. As yet, its antigen is unknown.

This sequence joins TRBV27 and TRBJ2-5, with D possibly being TRBD2 (7 bases). The sequencing sample was made of blood. The receptor comes from a woman aged 60 to 75 with Graves' ophthalmopathy. This chain's CDR3 is CASSSLTKIGGVGQETQYF. CDR3 coding DNA: TGTGCCAGCAGTTCACTTACTAAGATAGGGGGGGTGGGCCAAGAGACCCAGTACTTC.